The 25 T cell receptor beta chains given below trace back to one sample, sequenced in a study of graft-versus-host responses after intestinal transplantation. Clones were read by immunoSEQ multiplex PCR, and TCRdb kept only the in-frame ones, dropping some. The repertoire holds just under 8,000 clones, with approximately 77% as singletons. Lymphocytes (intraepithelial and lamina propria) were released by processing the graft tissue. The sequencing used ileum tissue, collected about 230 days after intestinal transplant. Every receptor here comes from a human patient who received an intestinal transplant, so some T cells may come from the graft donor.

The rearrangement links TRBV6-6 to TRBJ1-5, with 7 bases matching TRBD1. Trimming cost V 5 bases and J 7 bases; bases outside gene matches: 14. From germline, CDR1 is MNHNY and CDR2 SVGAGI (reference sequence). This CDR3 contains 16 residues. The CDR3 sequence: CASSSGQEYVLQPQHF. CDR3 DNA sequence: TGTGCCAGCAGTAGCGGACAGGAGTACGTTTTGCAGCCCCAGCATTTT.

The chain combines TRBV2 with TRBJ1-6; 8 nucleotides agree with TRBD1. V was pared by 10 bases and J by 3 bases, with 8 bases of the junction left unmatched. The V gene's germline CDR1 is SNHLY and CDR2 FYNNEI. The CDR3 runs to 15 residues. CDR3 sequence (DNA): TGTGCCACCCAAAGACAGGGGCTCTATAATTCACCCCTCCACTTT. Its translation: CATQRQGLYNSPLHF.

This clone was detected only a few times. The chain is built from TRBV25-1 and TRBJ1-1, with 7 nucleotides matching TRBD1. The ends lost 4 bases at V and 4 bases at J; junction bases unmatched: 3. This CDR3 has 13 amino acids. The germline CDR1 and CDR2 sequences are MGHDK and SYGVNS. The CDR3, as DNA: TGTGCCAGCAGTGGCAAGGGGGCCACTGAAGCTTTCTTT. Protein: CASSGKGATEAFF.

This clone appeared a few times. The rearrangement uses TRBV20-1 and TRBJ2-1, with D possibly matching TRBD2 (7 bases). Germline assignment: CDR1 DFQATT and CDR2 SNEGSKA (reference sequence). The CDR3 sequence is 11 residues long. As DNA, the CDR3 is TGCATGGGGAGGGACAACAATGAGCAGTTCTTC. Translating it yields CMGRDNNEQFF.

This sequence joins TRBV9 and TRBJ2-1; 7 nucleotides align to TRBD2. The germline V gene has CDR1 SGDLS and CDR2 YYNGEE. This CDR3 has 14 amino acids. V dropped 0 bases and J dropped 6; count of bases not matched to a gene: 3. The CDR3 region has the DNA TGTGCCAGCAGCGTAGGGGGGGGGTCCAATGAGCAGTTCTTC. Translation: CASSVGGGSNEQFF.

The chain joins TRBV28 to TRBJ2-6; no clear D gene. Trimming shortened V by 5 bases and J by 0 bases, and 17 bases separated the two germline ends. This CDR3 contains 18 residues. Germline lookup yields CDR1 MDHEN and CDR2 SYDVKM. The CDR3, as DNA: TGTGCCAGCAGTCACCAGAAAGTCCTGTCCTCTGGGGCCAACGTCCTGACTTTC. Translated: CASSHQKVLSSGANVLTF.

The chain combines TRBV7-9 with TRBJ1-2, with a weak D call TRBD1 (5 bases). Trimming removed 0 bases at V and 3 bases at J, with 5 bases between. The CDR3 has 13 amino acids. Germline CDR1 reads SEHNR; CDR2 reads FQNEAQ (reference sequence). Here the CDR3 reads CASSLAGDYGYTF. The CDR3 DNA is TGTGCCAGCAGCTTAGCAGGGGACTATGGCTACACCTTC.

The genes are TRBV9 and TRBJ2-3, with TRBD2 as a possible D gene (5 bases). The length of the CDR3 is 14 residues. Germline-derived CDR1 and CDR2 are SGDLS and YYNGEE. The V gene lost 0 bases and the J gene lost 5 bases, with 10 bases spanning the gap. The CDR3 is CASSVDSGLDTQYF. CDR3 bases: TGTGCCAGCAGCGTAGACAGCGGCCTAGATACGCAGTATTTT.

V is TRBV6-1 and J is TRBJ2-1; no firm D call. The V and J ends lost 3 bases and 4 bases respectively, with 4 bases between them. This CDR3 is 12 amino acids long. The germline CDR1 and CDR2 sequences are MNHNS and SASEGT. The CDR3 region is CASSERYNEQFF. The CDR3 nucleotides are TGTGCCAGCAGTGAGAGATACAATGAGCAGTTCTTC.

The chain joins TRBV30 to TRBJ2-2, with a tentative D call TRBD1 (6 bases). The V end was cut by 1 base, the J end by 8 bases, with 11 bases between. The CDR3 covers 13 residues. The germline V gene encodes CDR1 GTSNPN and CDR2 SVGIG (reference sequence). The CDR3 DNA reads TGTGCCTGGAGTGGGGGACACGGAGGGGAGCTGTTTTTT. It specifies CAWSGGHGGELFF. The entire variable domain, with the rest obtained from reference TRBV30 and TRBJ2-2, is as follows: SQTIHQWPATLVQPVGSPLSLECTVEGTSNPNLYWYRQAAGRGLQLLFYSVGIGQISSEVPQNLSASRPQDRQFILSSKKLLLSDSGFYLCAWSGGHGGELFFGEGSRLTVL.

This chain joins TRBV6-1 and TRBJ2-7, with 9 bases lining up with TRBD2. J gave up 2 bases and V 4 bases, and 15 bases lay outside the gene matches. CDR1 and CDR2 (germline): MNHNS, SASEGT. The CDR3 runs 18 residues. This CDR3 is CASSGSVVAGAFTYEQYF. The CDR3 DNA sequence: TGTGCCAGCAGTGGAAGCGTAGTAGCGGGAGCTTTCACCTACGAGCAGTACTTC.

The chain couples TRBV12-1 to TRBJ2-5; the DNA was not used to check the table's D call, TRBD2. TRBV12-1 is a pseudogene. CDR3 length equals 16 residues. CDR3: CASSFAGRAYQETQYF. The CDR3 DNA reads TGTGCCAGCAGCTTTGCCGGTAGAGCATACCAAGAGACCCAGTACTTC.

The CDR3 loop reads CASSLRTGGSDTEAFF. The CDR3 DNA reads TGCGCCAGCAGCTTGAGGACAGGGGGCAGTGACACTGAAGCTTTCTTT. This rearrangement joins TRBV5-1 to TRBJ1-1, with 11 positions matching TRBD1. V lost 1 base, J lost 3 bases, and 5 bases stayed unmatched. The CDR3 length is 16 residues. The V gene's germline CDR1 is SGHRS and CDR2 YFSETQ.

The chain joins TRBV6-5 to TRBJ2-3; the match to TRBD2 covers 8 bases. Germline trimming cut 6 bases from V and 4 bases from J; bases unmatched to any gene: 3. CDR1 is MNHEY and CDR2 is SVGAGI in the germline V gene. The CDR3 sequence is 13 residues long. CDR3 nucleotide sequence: TGTGCCAGCAGCGGACTAGCCGCAGATACGCAGTATTTT. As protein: CASSGLAADTQYF.

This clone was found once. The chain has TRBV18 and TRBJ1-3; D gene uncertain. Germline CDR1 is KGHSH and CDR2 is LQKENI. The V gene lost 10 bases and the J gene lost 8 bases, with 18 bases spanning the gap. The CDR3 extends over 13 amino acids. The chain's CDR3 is CATKPPTVDTIYF. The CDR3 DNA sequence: TGTGCCACCAAGCCTCCTACGGTGGACACCATATATTTT.

The CDR3 nucleotides read TGTGCCACCAGCAGAGATCAAGGGGATAGCAATCAGCCCCAGCATTTT. This encodes CATSRDQGDSNQPQHF. V usage is TRBV15 and J usage is TRBJ1-5; the D gene is possibly TRBD1 (5 bases). V was trimmed by 0 bases and J by 0 bases, leaving 9 bases between them. Germline CDR1 is LNHNV and CDR2 is YYDKDF (reference sequence). This CDR3 spans 16 amino acids.

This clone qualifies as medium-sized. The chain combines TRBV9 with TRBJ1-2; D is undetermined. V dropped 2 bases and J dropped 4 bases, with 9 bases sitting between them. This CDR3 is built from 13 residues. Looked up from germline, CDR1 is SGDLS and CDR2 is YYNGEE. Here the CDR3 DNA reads TGTGCCAGCAGCGTGCCCGGTCTCTATGGCTACACCTTC. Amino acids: CASSVPGLYGYTF.

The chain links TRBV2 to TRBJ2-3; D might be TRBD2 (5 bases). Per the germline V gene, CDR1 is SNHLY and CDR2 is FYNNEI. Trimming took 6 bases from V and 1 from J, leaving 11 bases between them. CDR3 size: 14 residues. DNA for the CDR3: TGTGCCAGCAGGACGGGGTTCGGCACAGATACGCAGTATTTT. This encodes CASRTGFGTDTQYF.

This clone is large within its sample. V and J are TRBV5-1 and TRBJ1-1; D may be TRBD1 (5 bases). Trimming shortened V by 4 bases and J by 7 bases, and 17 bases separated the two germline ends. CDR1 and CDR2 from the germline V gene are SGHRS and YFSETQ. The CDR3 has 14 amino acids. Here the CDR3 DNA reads TGCGCCAGCAGCGGCCTTTCGGGGGGGGGTGAAGCTTTCTTT. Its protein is CASSGLSGGGEAFF.

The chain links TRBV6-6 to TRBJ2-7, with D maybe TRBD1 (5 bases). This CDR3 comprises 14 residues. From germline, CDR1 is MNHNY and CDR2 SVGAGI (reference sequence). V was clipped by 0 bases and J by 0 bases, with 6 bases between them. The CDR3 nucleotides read TGTGCCAGCAGTTACTCGGACAACTCCTACGAGCAGTACTTC. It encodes CASSYSDNSYEQYF.

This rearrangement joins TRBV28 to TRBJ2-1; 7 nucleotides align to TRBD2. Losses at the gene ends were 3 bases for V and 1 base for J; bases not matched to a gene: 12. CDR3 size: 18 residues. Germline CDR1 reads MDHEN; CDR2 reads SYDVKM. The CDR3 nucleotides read TGTGCCAGCAGTTTTGTGGGAGCCATGGGGGGGTCCTACAATGAGCAGTTCTTC. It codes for CASSFVGAMGGSYNEQFF.

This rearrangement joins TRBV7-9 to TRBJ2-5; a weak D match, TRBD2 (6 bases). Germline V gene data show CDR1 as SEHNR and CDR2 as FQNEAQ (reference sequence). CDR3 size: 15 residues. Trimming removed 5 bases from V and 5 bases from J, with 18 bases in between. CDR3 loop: CASSRDSTAGETQYF. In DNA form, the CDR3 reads TGTGCCAGCAGCAGGGACTCCACCGCCGGGGAGACCCAGTACTTC.

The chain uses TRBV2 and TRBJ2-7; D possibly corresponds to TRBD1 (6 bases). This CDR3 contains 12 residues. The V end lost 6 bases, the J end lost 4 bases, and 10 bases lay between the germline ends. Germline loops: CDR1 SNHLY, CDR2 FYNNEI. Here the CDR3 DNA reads TGTGCCAGCAGGGAACAGGGTTACGAGCAGTACTTC. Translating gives CASREQGYEQYF.

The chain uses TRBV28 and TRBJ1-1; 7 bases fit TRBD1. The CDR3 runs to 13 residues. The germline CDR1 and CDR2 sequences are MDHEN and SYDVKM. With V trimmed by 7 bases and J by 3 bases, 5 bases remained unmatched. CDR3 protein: CASTRDSYTEAFF. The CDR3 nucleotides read TGTGCCAGCACCAGGGACAGCTACACTGAAGCTTTCTTT. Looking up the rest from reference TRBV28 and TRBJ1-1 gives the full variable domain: DVKVTQSSRYLVKRTGEKVFLECVQDMDHENMFWYRQDPGLGLRLIYFSYDVKMKEKGDIPEGYSVSREKKERFSLILESASTNQTSMYLCASTRDSYTEAFFGQGTRLTVV.

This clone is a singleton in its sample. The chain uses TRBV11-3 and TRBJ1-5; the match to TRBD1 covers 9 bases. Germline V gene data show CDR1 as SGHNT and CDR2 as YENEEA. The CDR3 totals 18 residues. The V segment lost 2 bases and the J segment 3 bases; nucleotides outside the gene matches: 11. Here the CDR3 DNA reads TGTGCCAGCAGCTTAACGGGGAGGGACAGGGATCCCAATCAGCCCCAGCATTTT. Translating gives CASSLTGRDRDPNQPQHF.